This T cell receptor (beta chain) appears in the sequencing data of a study of blood T cell repertoires in COVID-19. The overall study: The United States, Italy and Spain were the sources of the acute and convalescent COVID-19 samples. Sources were T cells, B-cell-depleted T cells, or PBMCs; the material itself was cDNA or gDNA.

This CDR3 has 14 amino acids. V lost 2 bases, J lost 8 bases, and 5 bases stayed unmatched. Per the germline V gene, CDR1 is LNHNV and CDR2 is YYDKDF (reference sequence). Authors' methods: Using reference gene primer amplification, nucleated cell counts were estimated. Profiling relied on immunoSEQ multiplex PCR, and the TCRdb table lists in-frame clones only, not all of them. V and J calls plus clone size are reproduced from that table; the DNA served to infer D and trimming. The repertoire consists of about 190,000 clones, with roughly 86% occurring once and the leading ten covering around 1.6%. The material sequenced was peripheral blood. The TCR sequence derives from a man in his late teens or twenties with active or convalescent COVID-19. The chain recombines TRBV15 with TRBJ1-4; 7 nucleotides match TRBD1. The CDR3 spells CATSRKGTAEKLFF. DNA for the CDR3: TGTGCCACCAGCAGAAAAGGGACAGCCGAAAAACTGTTTTTT.